Listed below are T cell receptor beta chains from one sample, sequenced in a study of T cell changes during pregnancy in multiple sclerosis. Repertoires were generated with immunoSEQ multiplex PCR, while TCRdb's copy carries only in-frame clones and drops some. The sample holds around 62,000 clones, roughly 91% seen once. Sequencing was performed on peripheral blood, taken in the second trimester of pregnancy. Receptors originate from a female donor in good health, enrolled as a control in a pregnancy study. The CDR3 runs from the conserved cysteine through the conserved F or W. The order of the fields is V gene, clone size, J gene, CDR3 protein. Clone sizes are given selectively: once, few, many, or a class where the clone is expanded.

v_call: TRBV18; clone_size: NA; j_call: TRBJ2-7; cdr3_aa: CASSPRGQGGEQYF
v_call: TRBV7-8; clone_size: NA; j_call: TRBJ1-5; cdr3_aa: CASSRQQGMQPQHF
v_call: TRBV19; clone_size: NA; j_call: TRBJ2-1; cdr3_aa: CASSIGTYNEQFF
v_call: TRBV19; clone_size: once; j_call: TRBJ2-3; cdr3_aa: CASSILTDTDTQYF
v_call: TRBV9; clone_size: NA; j_call: TRBJ2-5; cdr3_aa: CASSVELQETQYF
v_call: TRBV18; clone_size: NA; j_call: TRBJ1-6; cdr3_aa: CASSPLNAWADRGNSPLHF
v_call: TRBV19; clone_size: NA; j_call: TRBJ2-3; cdr3_aa: CASRLAGVEDTQYF
v_call: TRBV7-8; clone_size: NA; j_call: TRBJ1-2; cdr3_aa: CAQTDAKKYDRSNYGYTF
v_call: TRBV18; clone_size: NA; j_call: TRBJ2-1; cdr3_aa: CASSPLPQGSPLVYNEQFF
v_call: TRBV6-4; clone_size: NA; j_call: TRBJ2-3; cdr3_aa: CASSPSGGEADTQYF
v_call: TRBV27; clone_size: NA; j_call: TRBJ1-2; cdr3_aa: CASSGVGRNYGYTF
v_call: TRBV29-1; clone_size: NA; j_call: TRBJ2-3; cdr3_aa: CSVLLNLRQGTTTDTQYF
v_call: TRBV9; clone_size: NA; j_call: TRBJ2-1; cdr3_aa: CASSVVIAGGPITYNEQFF
v_call: TRBV28; clone_size: NA; j_call: TRBJ1-3; cdr3_aa: CASSLDTAFSGNTIYF
v_call: TRBV7-9; clone_size: NA; j_call: TRBJ2-1; cdr3_aa: CASSLAGSYNEQFF
v_call: TRBV30; clone_size: NA; j_call: TRBJ1-2; cdr3_aa: CAWRDKTGGADGYTF
v_call: TRBV7-6; clone_size: NA; j_call: TRBJ1-4; cdr3_aa: CASSLRSGGTVLEKLFF
v_call: TRBV6-5; clone_size: NA; j_call: TRBJ1-2; cdr3_aa: CASSYSPPGTGDGYTF
v_call: TRBV2; clone_size: NA; j_call: TRBJ2-1; cdr3_aa: CASKMGQVANEQFF
v_call: TRBV15; clone_size: NA; j_call: TRBJ2-3; cdr3_aa: CATSREGGATDTQYF
v_call: TRBV5-1; clone_size: NA; j_call: TRBJ2-7; cdr3_aa: CASSPGQLFSREQYF
v_call: TRBV9; clone_size: once; j_call: TRBJ2-7; cdr3_aa: CASSDNSYEQYF
v_call: TRBV27; clone_size: NA; j_call: TRBJ2-7; cdr3_aa: CASSLGRSYEQYF
v_call: TRBV6-1; clone_size: NA; j_call: TRBJ1-2; cdr3_aa: CASIVGELGYTF
v_call: TRBV5-1; clone_size: NA; j_call: TRBJ2-5; cdr3_aa: CASSLRGVGHETQYF
v_call: TRBV5-1; clone_size: NA; j_call: TRBJ2-2; cdr3_aa: CASSLTGGSYTGELFF
v_call: TRBV4-1; clone_size: NA; j_call: TRBJ2-3; cdr3_aa: CASSGREREAYGADTQYF
v_call: TRBV9; clone_size: once; j_call: TRBJ1-1; cdr3_aa: CASSGQANTEAFF
v_call: TRBV2; clone_size: NA; j_call: TRBJ1-2; cdr3_aa: CASSEGWEDRDPYGYTF
v_call: TRBV29-1; clone_size: NA; j_call: TRBJ2-1; cdr3_aa: CSVVVSQEEIF